Listed below are T cell receptor beta chains from one sample, sequenced in a study of cytomegalovirus exposure and HLA in healthy donors. TCRdb keeps only in-frame clones here, not all; method: immunoSEQ multiplex PCR. In the table there are about 180,000 clones, 85% of which are singletons. Sequenced input: PBMCs. The receptors here all came from a man aged 18 to 35 in good health and CMV-seropositive. Both conserved end residues are part of each CDR3.

>TRBJ2-5|TRBV6-5
CASSYRDTQETQYF
>TRBJ2-1|TRBV29-1
CSVEDRELAGEGYNEQFF
>TRBJ1-1|TRBV19
CASSPGPRSEAFF
>TRBJ2-1|TRBV11-2
CASSPGQGGREQFF
>TRBJ1-1|TRBV30
CAWSVFNGEAFF
>TRBJ2-7|TRBV19
CASSMGTGSEQYF
>TRBJ2-3|TRBV2
CASSGASGRPGGTDTQYF
>TRBJ2-7|TRBV20-1
CSASPNYEQYF
>TRBJ2-5|TRBV7-2
CASSTRKLTHAETQYF
>TRBJ2-2|TRBV5-1
CASSLESGSNTGELFF
>TRBJ2-5|TRBV18
CASSPPGVAETQYF
>TRBJ1-1|TRBV6-9
CASIATQRDTEAFF
>TRBJ2-5|TRBV30
CAWKTSRETQYF
>TRBJ2-6|TRBV19
CASSIEGASGANVLTF